These T cell receptor beta chains were read from a single sample in a study of identical twins. TCRdb used MiXCR to reprocess the 5' RACE reads, holding one entry per CDR3 protein. The table lists about 530,000 distinct CDR3 sequences, more than 20% of them singletons. A further study also used this sample, focusing on yellow fever vaccine responses in identical twins.

Sequencing input: CD4+ T cells sorted from blood. The receptors shown here come from a woman aged 18-29 years in good health. The CDR3 runs from the conserved cysteine through the conserved F or W. A D gene is named only where the DNA matches it firmly. Expanded clones get a size class; other rows say once, few or many, or leave the size out.

d_call	v_call	j_call	clone_size	cdr3_aa	cdr3_nt
.	TRBV5-1	TRBJ2-1	.	CASSTTGYNEQFF	TGCGCCAGCAGCACCACAGGGTACAATGAGCAGTTCTTC
.	TRBV6-1	TRBJ1-4	few	CASSERTLTWTNEKLFF	TGTGCCAGCAGTGAAAGGACACTTACCTGGACTAATGAAAAACTGTTTTTT
.	TRBV28	TRBJ2-3	.	CASSPGRAYDTQYF	TGTGCCAGCAGTCCCGGGAGAGCGTACGATACGCAGTATTTT
TRBD1	TRBV12-3/TRBV12-4	TRBJ1-5	.	CASTMTGNQPQHF	TGTGCCAGCACCATGACAGGGAATCAGCCCCAGCATTTT
.	TRBV9	TRBJ2-1	.	CASSPKHQLRGSSYNEQFF	TGTGCCAGCAGCCCGAAACATCAACTCAGGGGAAGCTCCTACAATGAGCAGTTCTTC
TRBD2	TRBV12-3/TRBV12-4	TRBJ2-1	.	CASSLTSGYYNEQFF	TGTGCCAGCAGTTTGACTAGCGGGTATTACAATGAGCAGTTCTTC
.	TRBV3-1	TRBJ1-6	.	CASSQVLNSPLHF	TGTGCCAGCAGCCAAGTTTTGAATTCACCCCTCCACTTT
TRBD2	TRBV12-3/TRBV12-4	TRBJ2-3	.	CASSLGRTSGRNTDTQYF	TGTGCCAGCAGTTTAGGCAGGACTAGCGGGAGAAATACAGATACGCAGTATTTT
TRBD2	TRBV6-2/TRBV6-3	TRBJ2-4	.	CASSRASGTKNIQYF	TGTGCCAGCAGCCGCGCTAGCGGGACCAAAAACATTCAGTACTTC
TRBD1	TRBV6-2/TRBV6-3	TRBJ1-5	.	CASSYRQTGPGQPQHF	TGTGCCAGCAGTTACCGACAGACAGGGCCAGGTCAGCCCCAGCATTTT
.	TRBV10-3	TRBJ2-3	few	CAISARVSTDTQYF	TGTGCCATCAGCGCGCGGGTGAGCACAGATACGCAGTATTTT
TRBD1	TRBV29-1	TRBJ2-1	.	CSVRQGWQFF	TGCAGCGTCAGACAGGGGTGGCAGTTCTTC
.	TRBV28	TRBJ2-2	few	CASSSLVRGELFF	TGTGCCAGCAGTTCTTTGGTTCGCGGGGAGCTGTTTTTT
.	TRBV4-1	TRBJ2-1	.	CASSQVGRDEQFF	TGCGCCAGCAGCCAAGTAGGGCGGGATGAGCAGTTCTTC
.	TRBV20-1	TRBJ2-5	few	CSATHTGQETQYF	TGCAGTGCTACCCACACGGGCCAAGAGACCCAGTACTTC
TRBD1	TRBV27	TRBJ2-7	.	CASSLLGTGGREQYF	TGTGCCAGCAGTTTATTGGGGACAGGGGGCCGGGAGCAGTACTTC
.	TRBV4-1	TRBJ2-1	few	CASSQHVGEQFF	TGCGCCAGCAGCCAACATGTGGGTGAGCAGTTCTTC
TRBD1	TRBV12-3/TRBV12-4	TRBJ2-2	few	CASSGTGDGGELFF	TGTGCCAGCAGCGGGACAGGGGATGGGGGGGAGCTGTTTTTT
.	TRBV5-1	TRBJ2-5	.	CASSLGGSLGETQYF	TGCGCCAGCAGCCTAGGGGGGTCTCTGGGGGAGACCCAGTACTTC
TRBD1	TRBV4-2	TRBJ2-7	.	CASSQDGRGHDEQYF	TGTGCCAGCAGCCAAGATGGCAGGGGGCACGACGAGCAGTACTTC
.	TRBV3-1	TRBJ1-1	.	CASSQAQNTEAFF	TGTGCCAGCAGCCAAGCCCAGAACACTGAAGCTTTCTTT
TRBD2	TRBV10-3	TRBJ2-7	few	CAISEPGLASSYEQYF	TGTGCCATCAGTGAGCCGGGACTAGCGAGCTCCTACGAGCAGTACTTC
TRBD1	TRBV6-5	TRBJ2-7	.	CASSYGWTGKYEQYF	TGTGCCAGCAGTTACGGCTGGACAGGGAAGTACGAGCAGTACTTC
.	TRBV11-2	TRBJ2-3	.	CASSLNDQTTQYF	TGTGCCAGCAGCTTAAATGACCAGACCACGCAGTATTTT
.	TRBV7-2	TRBJ2-1	many	CASSLAFNEQFF	TGTGCCAGCAGCTTAGCTTTCAATGAGCAGTTCTTC
TRBD2	TRBV29-1	TRBJ2-6	few	CSAGGRIGAASGANVLTF	TGCAGCGCCGGGGGGAGGATTGGTGCCGCCTCTGGGGCCAACGTCCTGACTTTC
.	TRBV7-2	TRBJ1-1	few	CASSLARGQFDEAFF	TGTGCCAGCAGCTTAGCCAGAGGACAGTTCGATGAAGCTTTCTTT
TRBD2	TRBV27	TRBJ2-5	.	CASSLSRGTSGSLETQYF	TGTGCCAGCAGTTTATCGAGGGGGACTAGCGGGAGCCTGGAGACCCAGTACTTC
.	TRBV4-1	TRBJ2-1	few	CASSQDTLARGNEQFF	TGCGCCAGCAGCCAAGATACGCTAGCGAGAGGCAATGAGCAGTTCTTC
.	TRBV20-1	TRBJ2-2	few	CSASRGADGELFF	TGCAGTGCTAGTCGGGGGGCTGACGGGGAGCTGTTTTTT
.	TRBV12-3/TRBV12-4	TRBJ2-7	few	CASSLGLPQGEQYF	TGTGCCAGCAGTTTGGGACTCCCCCAAGGCGAGCAGTACTTC
.	TRBV12-3/TRBV12-4	TRBJ1-5	many	CASSQDRYSNQPQHF	TGTGCCAGCAGTCAAGACAGGTATAGCAATCAGCCCCAGCATTTT
.	TRBV3-1	TRBJ1-1	.	CASSHRGIRTEAFF	TGTGCCAGCAGCCACAGGGGAATAAGGACTGAAGCTTTCTTT
TRBD1	TRBV20-1	TRBJ2-3	few	CSAGQANTDTQYF	TGCAGTGCCGGACAGGCGAACACAGATACGCAGTATTTT
.	TRBV10-3	TRBJ2-3	.	CATSQGSAGDTQYF	TGTGCCACATCCCAGGGGTCCGCAGGAGATACGCAGTATTTT
.	TRBV5-1	TRBJ2-1	.	CASSSETFEMTSEQFF	TGCGCCAGCAGCTCTGAAACATTTGAGATGACTAGTGAGCAGTTCTTC
.	TRBV11-3	TRBJ2-3	.	CASSSRWDTQYF	TGTGCCAGCAGCTCGCGATGGGATACGCAGTATTTT
.	TRBV28	TRBJ2-7	.	CASSSLFLVYEQYF	TGTGCCAGCAGTTCCCTTTTCTTGGTGTACGAGCAGTACTTC
TRBD1	TRBV7-9	TRBJ2-5	.	CASSPDREQETQYF	TGTGCCAGCAGCCCCGACAGGGAGCAAGAAACCCAGTACTTC
TRBD2	TRBV5-1	TRBJ2-3	.	CASSPGLAGEYTDTQYF	TGCGCCAGCAGCCCGGGACTAGCGGGGGAATACACAGATACGCAGTATTTT
.	TRBV2	TRBJ1-1	few	CANLFNTEAFF	TGTGCCAACTTGTTCAACACTGAAGCTTTCTTT
TRBD1	TRBV5-1	TRBJ1-6	.	CASSLTTGVGSPLHF	TGCGCCAGCAGCTTGACGACAGGGGTTGGTTCACCCCTCCACTTT
TRBD2	TRBV5-1	TRBJ2-1	.	CASSPDSGGPYNEQFF	TGCGCCAGCAGCCCGGACTCGGGGGGACCCTACAATGAGCAGTTCTTC
.	TRBV10-3	TRBJ2-7	few	CAISYGTTYEQYF	TGTGCCATCAGTTACGGGACAACCTACGAGCAGTACTTC
TRBD2	TRBV5-1	TRBJ2-3	.	CASSLRTSGRDTQYF	TGCGCCAGCAGCTTGAGGACTAGCGGGAGGGATACGCAGTATTTT
TRBD1	TRBV7-9	TRBJ1-6	.	CASSLAGTAGNSPLHF	TGTGCCAGCAGCTTAGCAGGGACAGCGGGTAATTCACCCCTCCACTTT